The following is a TCR beta chain sequence with its context. A single record per CDR3 protein comes from TCRdb applying MiXCR to the RT-PCR reads. In the table there are fewer than 500,000 distinct CDR3 sequences, roughly 16% of which are singletons. The sample belongs to a study of patients and donors after allogeneic stem cell transplantation. Trimming removed 6 bases at V and 5 bases at J, with 22 bases between. Germline loops: CDR1 LGHDT, CDR2 YNNKEL (reference sequence). The CDR3 length is 16 residues. V gene TRBV3-1 combines with J gene TRBJ2-5, with a tentative D call TRBD2 (6 bases). The sequenced sample was blood, either unsorted or a sorted T cell fraction (not recorded which). The TCR originated in a human donor who was either an allogeneic HSCT recipient or a stem cell or donor lymphocyte infusion donor (not recorded which). It is not recorded whose cells these are; they may come from a transplant donor. The CDR3 is CASRPSEGISSETQYF. The CDR3 coding sequence is TGTGCCAGCAGACCTAGCGAGGGGATATCATCGGAGACCCAGTACTTC.